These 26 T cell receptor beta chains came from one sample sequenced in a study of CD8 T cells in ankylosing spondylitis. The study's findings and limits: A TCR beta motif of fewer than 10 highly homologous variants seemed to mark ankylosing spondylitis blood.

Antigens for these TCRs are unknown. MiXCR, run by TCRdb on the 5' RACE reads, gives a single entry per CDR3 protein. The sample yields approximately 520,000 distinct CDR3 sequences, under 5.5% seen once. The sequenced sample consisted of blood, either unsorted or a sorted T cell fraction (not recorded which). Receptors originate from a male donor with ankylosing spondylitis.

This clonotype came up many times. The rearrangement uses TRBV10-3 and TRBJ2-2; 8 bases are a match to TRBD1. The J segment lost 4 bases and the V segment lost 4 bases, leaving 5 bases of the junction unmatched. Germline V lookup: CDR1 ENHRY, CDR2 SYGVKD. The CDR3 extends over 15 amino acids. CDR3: CAISGRTGSTGELFF. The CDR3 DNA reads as TGTGCCATCAGTGGCAGGACAGGGAGCACCGGGGAGCTGTTTTTT.

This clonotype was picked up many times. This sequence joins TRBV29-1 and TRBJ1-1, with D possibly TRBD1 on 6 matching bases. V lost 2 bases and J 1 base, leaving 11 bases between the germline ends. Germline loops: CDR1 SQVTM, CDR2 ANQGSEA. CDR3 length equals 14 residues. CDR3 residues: CSVEKQGWNTEAFF. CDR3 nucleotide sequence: TGCAGCGTTGAAAAACAGGGTTGGAACACTGAAGCTTTCTTT.

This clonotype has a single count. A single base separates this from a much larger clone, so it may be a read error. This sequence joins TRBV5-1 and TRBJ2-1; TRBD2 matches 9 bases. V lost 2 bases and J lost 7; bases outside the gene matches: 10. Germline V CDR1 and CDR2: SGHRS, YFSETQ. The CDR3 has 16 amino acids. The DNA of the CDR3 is TGCGCCAGCAGCTTCCCTAGCGGGATAGGGGGTAATGAGCAGTTCTTC. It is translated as CASSFPSGIGGNEQFF.

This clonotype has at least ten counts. CDR3 bases: TGTGCCAGCGTACGGGATAGAGTTAACTATGGCTACACCTTC. Encoded protein: CASVRDRVNYGYTF. This chain uses TRBV6-1 with TRBJ1-2; D unclear. The V and J ends lost 8 bases and 1 base respectively, with 14 bases between them. CDR3 length equals 14 residues. The germline V gene has CDR1 MNHNS and CDR2 SASEGT.

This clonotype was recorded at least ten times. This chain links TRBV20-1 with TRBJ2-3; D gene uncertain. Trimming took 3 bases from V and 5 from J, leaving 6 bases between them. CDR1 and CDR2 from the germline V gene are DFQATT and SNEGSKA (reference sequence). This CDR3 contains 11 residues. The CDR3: CSASTVDTQYF. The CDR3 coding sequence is TGCAGTGCTAGCACGGTAGATACGCAGTATTTT.

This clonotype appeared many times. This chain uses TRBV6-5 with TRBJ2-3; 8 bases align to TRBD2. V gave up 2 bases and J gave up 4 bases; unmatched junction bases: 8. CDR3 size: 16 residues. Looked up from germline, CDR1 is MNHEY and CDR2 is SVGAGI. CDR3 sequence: CASSYAPGGMADTQYF. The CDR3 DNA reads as TGTGCCAGCAGTTACGCCCCGGGGGGGATGGCAGATACGCAGTATTTT.

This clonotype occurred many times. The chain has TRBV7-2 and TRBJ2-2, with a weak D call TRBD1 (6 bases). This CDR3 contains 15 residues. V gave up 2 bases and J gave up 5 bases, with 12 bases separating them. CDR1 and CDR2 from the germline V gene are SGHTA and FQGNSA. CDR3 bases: TGTGCCAGCAGCTTATTTATAGGGGGAACCGGGGAGCTGTTTTTT. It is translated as CASSLFIGGTGELFF.

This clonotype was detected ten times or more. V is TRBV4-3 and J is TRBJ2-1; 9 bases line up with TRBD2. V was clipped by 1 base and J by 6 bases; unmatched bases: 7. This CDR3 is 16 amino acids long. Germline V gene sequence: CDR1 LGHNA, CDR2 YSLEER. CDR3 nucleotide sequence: TGCGCCAGCAGCCAAGGGGGCGGGAGGGCCGTCAATGAGCAGTTCTTC. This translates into CASSQGGGRAVNEQFF.

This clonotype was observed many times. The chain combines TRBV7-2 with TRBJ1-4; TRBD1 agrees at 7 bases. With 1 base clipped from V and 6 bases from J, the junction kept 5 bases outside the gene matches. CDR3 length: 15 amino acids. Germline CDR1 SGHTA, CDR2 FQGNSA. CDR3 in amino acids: CASSLGGTAYEKLFF. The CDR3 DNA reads TGTGCCAGCAGCTTAGGAGGGACAGCCTATGAAAAACTGTTTTTT.

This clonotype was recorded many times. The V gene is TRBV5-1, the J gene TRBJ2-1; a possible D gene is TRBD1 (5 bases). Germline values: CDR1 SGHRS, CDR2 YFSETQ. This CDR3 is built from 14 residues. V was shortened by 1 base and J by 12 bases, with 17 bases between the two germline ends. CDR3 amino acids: CASSLLDMGSGQFF. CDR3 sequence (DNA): TGCGCCAGCAGCTTGTTGGACATGGGGTCGGGGCAGTTCTTC.

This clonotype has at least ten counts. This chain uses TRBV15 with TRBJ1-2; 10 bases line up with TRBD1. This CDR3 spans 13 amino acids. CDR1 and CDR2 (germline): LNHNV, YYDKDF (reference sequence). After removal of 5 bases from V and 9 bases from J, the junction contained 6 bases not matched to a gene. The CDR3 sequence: CATSPGQGIRYTF. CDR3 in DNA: TGTGCCACCAGCCCGGGACAGGGGATTCGCTACACCTTC.

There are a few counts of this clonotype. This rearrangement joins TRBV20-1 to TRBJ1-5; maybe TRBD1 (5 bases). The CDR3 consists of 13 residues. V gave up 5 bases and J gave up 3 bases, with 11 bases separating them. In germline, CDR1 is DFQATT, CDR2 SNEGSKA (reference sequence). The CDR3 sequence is CSALGEVNQPQHF. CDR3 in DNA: TGCAGTGCTTTGGGGGAGGTCAATCAGCCCCAGCATTTT.

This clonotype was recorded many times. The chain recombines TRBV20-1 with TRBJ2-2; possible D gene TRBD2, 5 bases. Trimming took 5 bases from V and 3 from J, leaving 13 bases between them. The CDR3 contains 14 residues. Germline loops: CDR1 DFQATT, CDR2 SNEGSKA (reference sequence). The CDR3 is CSALGVRHTGELFF. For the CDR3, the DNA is TGCAGTGCTTTGGGAGTAAGGCACACCGGGGAGCTGTTTTTT.

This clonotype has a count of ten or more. CDR3 in DNA: TGTGCCATTCAGGGTCATTATGGCTACACCTTC. It yields the protein CAIQGHYGYTF. The gene calls are TRBV28 and TRBJ1-2; a weak D match, TRBD1 (5 bases). Germline lookup yields CDR1 MDHEN and CDR2 SYDVKM. The germline V and J ends were trimmed by 10 bases and 5 bases, with 11 bases remaining between them. The CDR3 loop spans 11 amino acids.

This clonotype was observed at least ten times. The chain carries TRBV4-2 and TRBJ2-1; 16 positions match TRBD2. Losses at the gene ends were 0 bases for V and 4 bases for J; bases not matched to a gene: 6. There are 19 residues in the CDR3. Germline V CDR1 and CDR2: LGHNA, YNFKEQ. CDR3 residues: CASSQDGRGLAGGYNEQFF. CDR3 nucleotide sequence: TGTGCCAGCAGCCAAGATGGTCGGGGACTAGCGGGAGGGTACAATGAGCAGTTCTTC.

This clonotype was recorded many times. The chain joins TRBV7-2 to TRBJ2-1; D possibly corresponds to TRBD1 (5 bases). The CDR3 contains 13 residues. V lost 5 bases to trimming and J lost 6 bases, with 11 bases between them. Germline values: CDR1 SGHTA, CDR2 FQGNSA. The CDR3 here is CASSMAGRNEQFF. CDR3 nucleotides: TGTGCCAGCAGCATGGCAGGGCGCAATGAGCAGTTCTTC.

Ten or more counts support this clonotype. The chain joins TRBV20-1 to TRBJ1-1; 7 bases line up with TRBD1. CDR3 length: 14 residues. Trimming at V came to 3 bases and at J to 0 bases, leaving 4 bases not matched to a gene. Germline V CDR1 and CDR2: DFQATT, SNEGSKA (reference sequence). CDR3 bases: TGCAGTGCTAGTAGAGGGGGCATGAACACTGAAGCTTTCTTT. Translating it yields CSASRGGMNTEAFF.

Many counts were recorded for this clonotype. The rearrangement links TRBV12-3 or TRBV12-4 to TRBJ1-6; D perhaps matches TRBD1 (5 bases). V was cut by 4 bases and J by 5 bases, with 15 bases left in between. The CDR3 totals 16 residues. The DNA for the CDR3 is TGTGCCAGCAGTTCAAGGGGTACGGGTGATAATTCACCCCTCCACTTT. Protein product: CASSSRGTGDNSPLHF.

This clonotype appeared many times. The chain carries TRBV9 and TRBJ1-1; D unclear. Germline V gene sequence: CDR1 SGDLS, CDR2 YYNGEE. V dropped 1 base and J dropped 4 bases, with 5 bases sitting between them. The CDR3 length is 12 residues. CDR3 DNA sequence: TGTGCCAGCAGCGTACTGGGCACTGAAGCTTTCTTT. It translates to CASSVLGTEAFF.

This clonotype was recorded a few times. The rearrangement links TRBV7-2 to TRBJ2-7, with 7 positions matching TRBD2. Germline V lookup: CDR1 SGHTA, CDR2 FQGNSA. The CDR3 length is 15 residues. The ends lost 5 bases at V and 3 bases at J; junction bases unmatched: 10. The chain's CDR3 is CASSPALAGDYEQYF. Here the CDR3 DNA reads TGTGCCAGCAGCCCCGCCTTGGCGGGAGACTACGAGCAGTACTTC. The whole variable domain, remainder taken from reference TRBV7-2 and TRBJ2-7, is GAGVSQSPSNKVTEKGKDVELRCDPISGHTALYWYRQSLGQGLEFLIYFQGNSAPDKSGLPSDRFSAERTGGSVSTLTIQRTQQEDSAVYLCASSPALAGDYEQYFGPGTRLTVT.

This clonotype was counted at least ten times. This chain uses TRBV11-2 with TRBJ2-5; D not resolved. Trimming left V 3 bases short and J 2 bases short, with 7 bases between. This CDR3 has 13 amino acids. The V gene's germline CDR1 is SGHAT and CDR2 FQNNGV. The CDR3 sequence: CASSLARQETQYF. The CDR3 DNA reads TGTGCCAGCAGCTTGGCTAGACAAGAGACCCAGTACTTC.

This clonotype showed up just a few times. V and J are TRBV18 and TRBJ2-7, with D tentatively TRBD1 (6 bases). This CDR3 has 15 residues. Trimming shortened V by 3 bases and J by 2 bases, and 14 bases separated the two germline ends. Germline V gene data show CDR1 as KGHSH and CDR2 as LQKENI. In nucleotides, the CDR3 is TGTGCCAGCTCACCGCTGGGGGCCCAAGCCTACGAGCAGTACTTC. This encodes CASSPLGAQAYEQYF.

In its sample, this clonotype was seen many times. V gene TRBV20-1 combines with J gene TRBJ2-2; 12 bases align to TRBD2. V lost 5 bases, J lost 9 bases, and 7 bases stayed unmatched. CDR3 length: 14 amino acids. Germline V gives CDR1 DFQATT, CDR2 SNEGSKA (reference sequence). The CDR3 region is CSALGLAGGWELFF. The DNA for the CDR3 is TGCAGTGCTCTCGGGCTAGCGGGAGGGTGGGAGCTGTTTTTT.

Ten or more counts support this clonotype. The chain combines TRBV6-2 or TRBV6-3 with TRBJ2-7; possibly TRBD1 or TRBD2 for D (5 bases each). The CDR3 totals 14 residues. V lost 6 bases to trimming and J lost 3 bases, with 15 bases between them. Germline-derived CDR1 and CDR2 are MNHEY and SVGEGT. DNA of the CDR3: TGTGCCAGCAGAGATGTGGGGGTACTCTACGAGCAGTACTTC. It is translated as CASRDVGVLYEQYF.

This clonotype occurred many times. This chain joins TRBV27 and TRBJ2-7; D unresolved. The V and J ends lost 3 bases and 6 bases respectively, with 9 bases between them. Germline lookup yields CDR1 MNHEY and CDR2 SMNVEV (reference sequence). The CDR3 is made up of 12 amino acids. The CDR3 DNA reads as TGTGCCAGCAGTTTTCTCGCATCCGAGCAGTACTTC. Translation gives CASSFLASEQYF.

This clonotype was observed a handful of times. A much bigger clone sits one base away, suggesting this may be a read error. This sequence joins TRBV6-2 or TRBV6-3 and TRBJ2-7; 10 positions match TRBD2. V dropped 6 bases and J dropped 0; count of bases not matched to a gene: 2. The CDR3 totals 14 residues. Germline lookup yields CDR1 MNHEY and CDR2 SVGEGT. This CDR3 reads CASRPSGSSYEQYF. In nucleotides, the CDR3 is TGTGCCAGCAGACCTAGCGGGAGCTCCTACGAGCAGTACTTC.